This T cell receptor beta chain was retrieved from a study of breast tumors, draining lymph nodes, adjacent tissues. Study-level findings and limits: Findings are consistent with lymph node origin and intratumoral expansion of most tumor T cells. Compared with basal-like, luminal-like tumors shared significantly more repertoire with nontumor tissue.

Many counts were recorded for this clonotype. Its cognate antigen is unknown. Germline CDR1 reads SGHVS; CDR2 reads FNYEAQ. The CDR3 is made up of 15 amino acids. V lost 0 bases to trimming and J lost 2 bases; unmatched junction nucleotides: 3. TCRdb itself ran the multiplex PCR reads through MiXCR, one entry per CDR3 protein. This table holds 130,000 or so distinct CDR3 sequences, 20% to 25% found once. Samples came from axillary lymph nodes draining the breast cancer. The chain carries TRBV7-6 and TRBJ2-7; 8 positions match TRBD2. Input material: axillary lymph node tissue. The sequence derives from a female donor with breast cancer. Some clones in this sample may be carry-over from other donors' samples. As DNA, the CDR3 is TGTGCCAGCAGCTTAGCCCTCGGGGGGGCCTACGAGCAGTACTTC. This translates into CASSLALGGAYEQYF.